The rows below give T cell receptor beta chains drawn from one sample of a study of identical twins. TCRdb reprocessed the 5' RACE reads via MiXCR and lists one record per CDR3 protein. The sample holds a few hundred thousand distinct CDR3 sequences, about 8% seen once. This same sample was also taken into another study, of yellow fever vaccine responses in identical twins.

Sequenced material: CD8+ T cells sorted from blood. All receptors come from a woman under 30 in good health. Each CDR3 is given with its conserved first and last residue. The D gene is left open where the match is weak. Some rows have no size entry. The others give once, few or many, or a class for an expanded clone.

DNA: TGTGCCAGCATCAAAGGTGGAAACACCATATATTTT; CDR3: CASIKGGNTIYF; V: TRBV7-9; J: TRBJ1-3; D: -; length: 12; size: few
DNA: TGCAGTGCTAGACCCTGGGGGGCCCCCTACGAGCAGTACTTC; CDR3: CSARPWGAPYEQYF; V: TRBV20-1; J: TRBJ2-7; D: -; length: 14; size: few
DNA: TGTGCCACCAGTGAGGGAGATACAGGGGCCTATGGCTACACCTTC; CDR3: CATSEGDTGAYGYTF; V: TRBV24-1; J: TRBJ1-2; D: TRBD1; length: 15; size: few
DNA: TGCGCCAGCAGCTTCAGGGGAAGAGGACTGGATACGCAGTATTTT; CDR3: CASSFRGRGLDTQYF; V: TRBV5-1; J: TRBJ2-3; D: -; length: 15; size: many
DNA: TGTGCCAGTAGCGGGAGGAACTCTGGGGCCAACGTCCTGACTTTC; CDR3: CASSGRNSGANVLTF; V: TRBV6-2/TRBV6-3; J: TRBJ2-6; D: TRBD2; length: 15; size: -
DNA: TGTGCCAGCAGCCCGACGGGGAGTAGCTCCTACGAGCAGTACTTC; CDR3: CASSPTGSSSYEQYF; V: TRBV28; J: TRBJ2-7; D: -; length: 15; size: many
DNA: TGTGCCAGCAGCTTAATACTAGCGACCCGGGGAGATACGCAGTATTTT; CDR3: CASSLILATRGDTQYF; V: TRBV7-9; J: TRBJ2-3; D: TRBD2; length: 16; size: few
DNA: TGTGCCAGCAGCTTATATTTCGGGGGGGATGCGGAGACCCAGTACTTC; CDR3: CASSLYFGGDAETQYF; V: TRBV11-2; J: TRBJ2-5; D: TRBD2; length: 16; size: -
DNA: TGTGCCAGCAGTTACTCGTGGGTAGCGGGAGCCCCAGAAGAGACCCAGTACTTC; CDR3: CASSYSWVAGAPEETQYF; V: TRBV6-2/TRBV6-3; J: TRBJ2-5; D: TRBD2; length: 18; size: -
DNA: TGCGCCAGCAGCCAGGGGACTAGCGATTCGTCCAATGAGCAGTTCTTC; CDR3: CASSQGTSDSSNEQFF; V: TRBV4-3; J: TRBJ2-1; D: TRBD2; length: 16; size: few
DNA: TGTGCCAGCAGCTTAAAGAAGACAGAAGGTTTGAGCAATGAGCAGTTCTTC; CDR3: CASSLKKTEGLSNEQFF; V: TRBV7-2; J: TRBJ2-1; D: -; length: 17; size: -
DNA: TGCGCCAGCAGCCAAGTTCGGCTAACCTACAATGAGCAGTTCTTC; CDR3: CASSQVRLTYNEQFF; V: TRBV4-1; J: TRBJ2-1; D: -; length: 15; size: -
DNA: TGCAGCGTTGAAGAAGCGGGGAAGAACACCGGGGAGCTGTTTTTT; CDR3: CSVEEAGKNTGELFF; V: TRBV29-1; J: TRBJ2-2; D: TRBD2; length: 15; size: many
DNA: TGCGCCAGCAGCCAAGACAGGACTATCAGCTACGAGCAGTACTTC; CDR3: CASSQDRTISYEQYF; V: TRBV4-3; J: TRBJ2-7; D: -; length: 15; size: few
DNA: TGCAGTGCTTCAGAAGCTACCAGCCGGGTGAGGCAGTTCTTC; CDR3: CSASEATSRVRQFF; V: TRBV20-1; J: TRBJ2-1; D: -; length: 14; size: many
DNA: TGTGCCAGCAGCTTAAACGGGGAAGGAGACGAGCAGTACTTC; CDR3: CASSLNGEGDEQYF; V: TRBV7-2; J: TRBJ2-7; D: -; length: 14; size: -
DNA: TGTGCCAGCAGCTTAGGTAGGGACGGTTCCTACGAGCAGTACTTC; CDR3: CASSLGRDGSYEQYF; V: TRBV11-2; J: TRBJ2-7; D: -; length: 15; size: few
DNA: TGTGCCAGCAGACTAAAGGCGGGCCTTTCCTACGAGCAGTACTTC; CDR3: CASRLKAGLSYEQYF; V: TRBV7-8; J: TRBJ2-7; D: -; length: 15; size: few
DNA: TGCAGCGTTGAAGAAGCAGGGGACGAGCAGTACTTC; CDR3: CSVEEAGDEQYF; V: TRBV29-1; J: TRBJ2-7; D: -; length: 12; size: many
DNA: TGCGCCAGCAGCCCCCTTGGGGCTAATGAGCAGTTCTTC; CDR3: CASSPLGANEQFF; V: TRBV5-1; J: TRBJ2-1; D: -; length: 13; size: -
DNA: TGTGCCAGCAGTTTCCTTCTTGAAGAGACCCAGTACTTC; CDR3: CASSFLLEETQYF; V: TRBV28; J: TRBJ2-5; D: -; length: 13; size: -
DNA: TGTGCCAGCAGTGAAGCTTTGGGCGTCTACGAGCAGTACTTC; CDR3: CASSEALGVYEQYF; V: TRBV2; J: TRBJ2-7; D: -; length: 14; size: -
DNA: TGTGCCAGCAGCCAAGAGGTCGGCTCTGGGGCCAACGTCCTGACTTTC; CDR3: CASSQEVGSGANVLTF; V: TRBV4-2; J: TRBJ2-6; D: -; length: 16; size: few
DNA: TGTGCCAGCAGCGTTGACAGGGGGTACGAGCAGTACTTC; CDR3: CASSVDRGYEQYF; V: TRBV9; J: TRBJ2-7; D: TRBD1; length: 13; size: -
DNA: TGTGCCACCAGTGATTTGCTCGGATCCGGGGAGCTGTTTTTT; CDR3: CATSDLLGSGELFF; V: TRBV24-1; J: TRBJ2-2; D: -; length: 14; size: many
DNA: TGTGCCAGCAGCCAATCGGGACAGGGGGCTGTCTCGCCCGGGGAGCTGTTTTTT; CDR3: CASSQSGQGAVSPGELFF; V: TRBV14; J: TRBJ2-2; D: TRBD1; length: 18; size: -
DNA: TGTGCCAGCAGTCCGGTGGGGTTGCGGAACACTGAAGCTTTCTTT; CDR3: CASSPVGLRNTEAFF; V: TRBV12-3/TRBV12-4; J: TRBJ1-1; D: -; length: 15; size: few
DNA: TGCAGCGTGGGATGGAAGGGGATACTTCGAGACAATGAGCAGTTCTTC; CDR3: CSVGWKGILRDNEQFF; V: TRBV29-1; J: TRBJ2-1; D: -; length: 16; size: -
DNA: TGCAGTGCTAGGGACCCTCAAGGAATTGAGCAGTTCTTC; CDR3: CSARDPQGIEQFF; V: TRBV20-1; J: TRBJ2-1; D: -; length: 13; size: many
DNA: TGTGCCAGCAGCGTGGGACAGGGTGTGGAGACCCAGTACTTC; CDR3: CASSVGQGVETQYF; V: TRBV9; J: TRBJ2-5; D: TRBD1; length: 14; size: -
DNA: TGCGCCAGCAGCTTGCGAGGGACTAGCGGGGGCTACGAGCAGTACTTC; CDR3: CASSLRGTSGGYEQYF; V: TRBV5-1; J: TRBJ2-7; D: TRBD2; length: 16; size: -
DNA: TGTGCCAGCAGCCAAGTTCGGGAGTGGGAGACCCAGTACTTC; CDR3: CASSQVREWETQYF; V: TRBV3-1; J: TRBJ2-5; D: -; length: 14; size: many
DNA: TGTGCCAGCGGACTGACTAGCGGGACGACAGATACGCAGTATTTT; CDR3: CASGLTSGTTDTQYF; V: TRBV6-1; J: TRBJ2-3; D: TRBD2; length: 15; size: many
DNA: TGCAGTGCTAGAGGGCCCGAGGTGACCCAGTACTTC; CDR3: CSARGPEVTQYF; V: TRBV20-1; J: TRBJ2-5; D: -; length: 12; size: -
DNA: TGTGCCAGCCAGACTAGCTATGAGCAGTTCTTC; CDR3: CASQTSYEQFF; V: TRBV19; J: TRBJ2-1; D: TRBD2; length: 11; size: -
DNA: TGTGCCAGCAGCACTCCGGGACAGGGTTCGGGAGGGGCCAACGTCCTGACTTTC; CDR3: CASSTPGQGSGGANVLTF; V: TRBV7-9; J: TRBJ2-6; D: TRBD1; length: 18; size: few
DNA: TGTGCCAGCAGCTTAGATTCGACAGGTTACCAAGAGACCCAGTACTTC; CDR3: CASSLDSTGYQETQYF; V: TRBV7-2; J: TRBJ2-5; D: -; length: 16; size: -
DNA: TGCAGCGTTGAAGATCAGGGCCCCGAGCAGTACTTC; CDR3: CSVEDQGPEQYF; V: TRBV29-1; J: TRBJ2-7; D: -; length: 12; size: many
DNA: TGTGCCAGCAGCCAACTCCCCCAAGGGGGGGGGCCGACAGATACGCAGTATTTT; CDR3: CASSQLPQGGGPTDTQYF; V: TRBV4-2; J: TRBJ2-3; D: -; length: 18; size: many
DNA: TGTGCCAGCCGAGAATGGACAGGCAATCAGCCCCAGCATTTT; CDR3: CASREWTGNQPQHF; V: TRBV19; J: TRBJ1-5; D: -; length: 14; size: -
DNA: TGCGCCAGCAGCCAAGATTGGGGGTCCCTAGGCGACAATGAGCAGTTCTTC; CDR3: CASSQDWGSLGDNEQFF; V: TRBV4-3; J: TRBJ2-1; D: -; length: 17; size: few
DNA: TGTGCCAGCAGTATCCCTACGGGGAACACCGGGGAGCTGTTTTTT; CDR3: CASSIPTGNTGELFF; V: TRBV2; J: TRBJ2-2; D: -; length: 15; size: many
DNA: TGCAGTGCTAGATGGCTAGGACGCCCCTACGAGCAGTACTTC; CDR3: CSARWLGRPYEQYF; V: TRBV20-1; J: TRBJ2-7; D: -; length: 14; size: many
DNA: TGTGCCAGCAGCTTAGGGTACGGCCGCTCCTACAATGAGCAGTTCTTC; CDR3: CASSLGYGRSYNEQFF; V: TRBV11-3; J: TRBJ2-1; D: -; length: 16; size: -
DNA: TGTGCCAGCAGCTCCCGGGGGGTCCCCTACGAGCAGTACTTC; CDR3: CASSSRGVPYEQYF; V: TRBV7-9; J: TRBJ2-7; D: TRBD2; length: 14; size: few
DNA: TGTGCCAGCAGTGAAGATGATAGCGGGTTCACAGATACGCAGTATTTT; CDR3: CASSEDDSGFTDTQYF; V: TRBV6-1; J: TRBJ2-3; D: TRBD2; length: 16; size: -
DNA: TGCGCCAGCAGCCCAGTCTTGATCCCCAGCCAAGAGACCCAGTACTTC; CDR3: CASSPVLIPSQETQYF; V: TRBV5-1; J: TRBJ2-5; D: -; length: 16; size: many
DNA: TGTGCCAGCACTAATACGGGAGGGGGCCACGAGCAGTACTTC; CDR3: CASTNTGGGHEQYF; V: TRBV6-1; J: TRBJ2-7; D: -; length: 14; size: -
DNA: TGCAGTGCTAGAGATCTCGGCGGCTCCCTAGTCAATGAGCAGTTCTTC; CDR3: CSARDLGGSLVNEQFF; V: TRBV20-1; J: TRBJ2-1; D: -; length: 16; size: few
DNA: TGCAGTGCTAGAGGTTGGGACAGAGTAACCTACGAGCAGTACTTC; CDR3: CSARGWDRVTYEQYF; V: TRBV20-1; J: TRBJ2-7; D: TRBD1; length: 15; size: few
DNA: TGTGCCAGCAGATTTAGCCCCCTAGGTCCAGATACGCAGTATTTT; CDR3: CASRFSPLGPDTQYF; V: TRBV7-2; J: TRBJ2-3; D: -; length: 15; size: -
DNA: TGTGCCAGCAGTTTCGAAACAGGGGAGGGATACGAGCAGTACTTC; CDR3: CASSFETGEGYEQYF; V: TRBV28; J: TRBJ2-7; D: -; length: 15; size: few
DNA: TGTGCCAGCAGCCAGGTTGAGTGGCAGGGAGAGACCCAGTACTTC; CDR3: CASSQVEWQGETQYF; V: TRBV7-9; J: TRBJ2-5; D: -; length: 15; size: -
DNA: TGCGCCAGCAGCCAAGATAGTATCCCCCTATATGGCTACACCTTC; CDR3: CASSQDSIPLYGYTF; V: TRBV4-1; J: TRBJ1-2; D: -; length: 15; size: many